The rows below give T cell receptor beta chains drawn from one sample of a study of identical twins. MiXCR, run by TCRdb on the 5' RACE reads, gives a single entry per CDR3 protein. The sample records roughly 540,000 distinct CDR3 sequences, less than 25% being singletons. Separately, the same data were catalogued under a study of T cells expressing NK-cell markers.

Sequenced sample: CD4+ T cells sorted from blood. These TCRs come from a woman aged 18-29 years in good health. CDR3s include the opening cysteine and the closing phenylalanine or tryptophan.

>TRBJ1-5|TRBV6-1
CASSARRGQAQPQHF
>TRBJ2-4|TRBV2
CASSPDSGTDIQYF
>TRBJ2-7|TRBV6-1
CASSDVAANTPAEQYF
>TRBJ2-3|TRBV12-3/TRBV12-4
CASSPRATYRTDTQYF
>TRBJ2-6|TRBV7-9
CASSPGTAGANVLTF
>TRBJ2-1|TRBV12-3/TRBV12-4
CASGSGSSYNEQFF
>TRBJ2-7|TRBV4-2
CASSQDRDSYEQYF
>TRBJ2-2|TRBV29-1
CSGRTGTNTGELFF
>TRBJ2-5|TRBV6-2/TRBV6-3
CASSQGQGGNF
>TRBJ2-3|TRBV20-1
CSASRAPQADTQYF
>TRBJ1-5|TRBV20-1
CSAEDGSNQPQHF
>TRBJ2-7|TRBV25-1
CASSDPTRVDEQYF
>TRBJ1-2|TRBV7-8
CASSLAYSYGYTF
>TRBJ2-7|TRBV12-3/TRBV12-4
CASIGTGFEQYF
>TRBJ2-1|TRBV9
CASSRLVSHEQFF
>TRBJ2-5|TRBV12-3/TRBV12-4
CASRGHAETQYF
>TRBJ1-2|TRBV14
CASSHQGVGGYTF
>TRBJ1-1|TRBV20-1
CSAQDRAAFF
>TRBJ2-7|TRBV18
CASSPPLIDEQYF
>TRBJ2-3|TRBV15
CATSRVGGLNTDTQYF